Listed below are T cell receptor beta chains from one sample, sequenced in a study of blood T cells in healthy people across ages. MiXCR was run by TCRdb on the 5' RACE reads, yielding one entry per CDR3 protein. The table lists about a million distinct CDR3 sequences, around 49% of them singletons. The sequenced sample consisted of blood. The receptors were sampled from a man younger than 45 in good health. Each CDR3 is given with its conserved first and last residue. The D gene is left open where the match is weak. Not every row has a clone size; where given, it reads once, few, many or a size class.

d_gene	abundance	v_gene	j_gene	CDR3aa	CDR3nt
TRBD2	.	TRBV15	TRBJ2-7	CATSRFTSGGSYEQYF	TGTGCCACCAGCAGATTTACTAGCGGGGGCTCCTACGAGCAGTACTTC
.	few	TRBV11-3	TRBJ2-3	CASSPRQSTDTQYF	TGTGCCAGCAGCCCGCGACAGAGCACAGATACGCAGTATTTT
.	.	TRBV2	TRBJ1-2	CASSPLEAWGYTF	TGTGCCAGCAGTCCCCTGGAGGCGTGGGGCTACACCTTC
TRBD1	.	TRBV7-2	TRBJ2-7	CASTGTGHNGQYF	TGTGCCAGCACCGGGACAGGGCACAACGGGCAGTACTTC
.	.	TRBV4-2	TRBJ2-7	CASRDHSSYEQYF	TGTGCCAGCAGAGACCATAGCTCCTACGAGCAGTACTTC
TRBD2	few	TRBV12-3/TRBV12-4	TRBJ2-7	CASSLSGGKSSYEQYF	TGTGCCAGCAGTTTGAGCGGGGGCAAGAGCTCCTACGAGCAGTACTTC
TRBD1	.	TRBV20-1	TRBJ1-2	CSARPQGQAIYGYTF	TGCAGTGCTAGGCCCCAAGGACAGGCGATTTATGGCTACACCTTC
.	few	TRBV12-3/TRBV12-4	TRBJ2-3	CASSLVQGSTDTQYF	TGTGCCAGCAGTTTAGTTCAGGGGAGCACAGATACGCAGTATTTT
.	.	TRBV29-1	TRBJ2-6	CSVEDGVSGANVLTF	TGCAGCGTTGAAGACGGAGTCTCTGGGGCCAACGTCCTGACTTTC
TRBD2	few	TRBV6-6	TRBJ2-1	CASSSLSGGAVNEQFF	TGTGCCAGCAGTTCCCTTAGCGGGGGGGCGGTAAATGAGCAGTTCTTC
.	.	TRBV4-2	TRBJ1-3	CASSQDQAGNSGNTIYF	TGTGCCAGCAGCCAAGATCAAGCAGGGAACTCTGGAAACACCATATATTTT